The next 27 T cell receptor beta chains were all read from a single sample in a study of long-term antiretroviral therapy in people with HIV. They ran version v3.0 of the immunoSEQ assay at survey level. TCRdb keeps only in-frame clones here, not all; method: immunoSEQ multiplex PCR. The sample contains approximately 22,000 clones, roughly 88% of which appear only once. The sequences come from unsorted PBMCs, collected 3 years after starting antiretroviral therapy. The receptors derive from a middle-aged man with HIV.

The V and J genes are TRBV5-1 and TRBJ2-2; 10 nucleotides agree with TRBD1. CDR1 and CDR2 from the germline V gene are SGHRS and YFSETQ. The J segment lost 6 bases and the V segment lost 4 bases, leaving 6 bases of the junction unmatched. The CDR3 contains 15 residues. CDR3 residues: CASSMGQGYSGELFF. The CDR3 DNA is TGCGCCAGCAGCATGGGACAGGGGTACTCCGGGGAGCTGTTTTTT.

The chain joins TRBV18 to TRBJ2-1; perhaps TRBD1 as D (6 bases). Trimming removed 3 bases from V and 2 bases from J, with 11 bases in between. There are 15 residues in the CDR3. Germline CDR1 is KGHSH and CDR2 is LQKENI. This CDR3 is CASSPGQGTYNEQFF. The CDR3 nucleotides read TGTGCCAGCTCACCGGGCCAGGGGACCTACAATGAGCAGTTCTTC.

The chain joins TRBV15 to TRBJ1-4; D may be TRBD1 (5 bases). Germline lookup yields CDR1 LNHNV and CDR2 YYDKDF (reference sequence). Trimming pared 0 bases from V and 1 base from J, leaving 9 bases between. The CDR3 spans 16 residues. CDR3 residues: CATSRDMRGTNEKLFF. The CDR3 nucleotides are TGTGCCACCAGCAGAGATATGAGGGGAACTAATGAAAAACTGTTTTTT.

V and J are TRBV10-3 and TRBJ1-1, with TRBD1 matching 7 bases. CDR3 size: 13 residues. With V trimmed by 8 bases and J by 0 bases, 3 bases remained unmatched. The germline CDR1 and CDR2 sequences are ENHRY and SYGVKD. As DNA, the CDR3 is TGTGCCATCTCGGGACAGCTGAACACTGAAGCTTTCTTT. Its protein product is CAISGQLNTEAFF.

The chain carries TRBV19 and TRBJ1-3; D not certain. Deletions cut 5 bases from V and 0 bases from J, with 5 bases between. This CDR3 has 13 amino acids. Per the germline V gene, CDR1 is LNHDA and CDR2 is SQIVND (reference sequence). CDR3 nucleotide sequence: TGTGCCAGTAGTCAGAGCTCTGGAAACACCATATATTTT. Encoded protein: CASSQSSGNTIYF. Full variable domain (missing parts from reference TRBV19 and TRBJ1-3): DGGITQSPKYLFRKEGQNVTLSCEQNLNHDAMYWYRQDPGQGLRLIYYSQIVNDFQKGDIAEGYSVSREKKESFPLTVTSAQKNPTAFYLCASSQSSGNTIYFGEGSWLTVV.

This clone was seen a handful of times. This chain links TRBV27 with TRBJ2-7; TRBD1 matches 8 bases. The trim removed 6 bases at V and 7 bases at J, leaving 5 bases unmatched. This CDR3 contains 12 residues. In germline, CDR1 is MNHEY, CDR2 SMNVEV (reference sequence). In DNA, the CDR3 is TGTGCCAGCAGGACAGGGGCGCGGGAGCAGTACTTC. Translating gives CASRTGAREQYF.

V gene TRBV4-3 combines with J gene TRBJ2-5; TRBD2 might be the D (6 bases). The germline CDR1 and CDR2 sequences are LGHNA and YSLEER. The CDR3 is 15 amino acids. V was pared by 3 bases and J by 3 bases, with 14 bases between. In nucleotides, the CDR3 is TGCGCCAGCAGCCAGGGCGCGGGGCCCGAAGAGACCCAGTACTTC. Translated: CASSQGAGPEETQYF.

The rearrangement uses TRBV7-3 and TRBJ1-5; no firm D call. Germline values: CDR1 SGHTA, CDR2 FQGTGA. The CDR3 runs to 13 residues. V lost 6 bases and J lost 5, with 11 bases in between. The CDR3 coding sequence is TGTGCCAGCAGTTTTCGGGCCGATCAGCCCCAGCATTTT. This translates into CASSFRADQPQHF.

V and J are TRBV7-9 and TRBJ2-3; D is perhaps TRBD2 (6 bases). With 1 base removed from V and 5 bases from J, the gap between germline ends came to 7 bases. Germline CDR1 SEHNR, CDR2 FQNEAQ (reference sequence). CDR3 length: 13 residues. In DNA, the CDR3 is TGTGCCAGCAGCTTAGTGGGGGGAGATACGCAGTATTTT. Translation gives CASSLVGGDTQYF.

The chain recombines TRBV4-1 with TRBJ2-7; no definite D call. Trimming cost V 1 base and J 1 base, with 11 bases left between them. CDR1 and CDR2 from the germline V gene are MGHRA and YSYEKL. The CDR3 has 15 residues. CDR3 loop: CASSQVELQSYEQYF. The CDR3 DNA reads TGCGCCAGCAGCCAAGTGGAACTGCAATCCTACGAGCAGTACTTC.

The chain links TRBV7-2 to TRBJ2-1, with D perhaps matching TRBD1 (5 bases). Germline CDR1 reads SGHTA; CDR2 reads FQGNSA. The length of the CDR3 is 17 residues. The V and J ends lost 1 base and 6 bases respectively, with 19 bases between them. DNA for the CDR3: TGTGCCAGCAGCTTAGTCGTAGGGCTAGTAAGGGGCAATGAGCAGTTCTTC. It yields the protein CASSLVVGLVRGNEQFF.

The chain carries TRBV6-1 and TRBJ1-1; D is unclear. The CDR3 extends over 14 amino acids. The V gene lost 2 bases and the J gene lost 11 bases, with 18 bases spanning the gap. CDR1 and CDR2 (germline): MNHNS, SASEGT. This CDR3 is CASSENLFVEHAFF. CDR3 DNA: TGTGCCAGCAGTGAAAATTTGTTCGTCGAGCACGCTTTCTTT.

The gene calls are TRBV5-1 and TRBJ2-2, with D possibly matching TRBD1 (5 bases). Germline loops: CDR1 SGHRS, CDR2 YFSETQ. The V gene lost 5 bases and the J gene lost 2 bases, with 13 bases spanning the gap. CDR3 size: 15 residues. The CDR3 spells CASSLSGSNTGELFF. DNA for the CDR3: TGCGCCAGCAGTCTGTCAGGGTCAAACACCGGGGAGCTGTTTTTT.

The genes are TRBV6-1 and TRBJ1-3; D is ambiguous. Germline CDR1 MNHNS, CDR2 SASEGT. The V gene lost 3 bases and the J gene lost 2 bases, with 14 bases spanning the gap. This CDR3 has 16 residues. The CDR3 protein is CASSEFGREAGNTIYF. CDR3 bases: TGTGCCAGCAGTGAGTTTGGGAGGGAGGCTGGAAACACCATATATTTT.

The genes are TRBV7-3 and TRBJ1-5; D may be TRBD1 (6 bases). The germline CDR1 and CDR2 sequences are SGHTA and FQGTGA. Trimming removed 5 bases at V and 8 bases at J, with 13 bases between. This CDR3 is 13 amino acids long. CDR3 sequence reads: CASSPGGLEPQHF. In nucleotides, the CDR3 is TGTGCCAGCAGCCCCGGGGGCTTGGAGCCCCAGCATTTT.

The sample holds one count of this clone. The chain uses TRBV18 and TRBJ1-6, with no clear D. The CDR3 totals 13 residues. The germline V gene encodes CDR1 KGHSH and CDR2 LQKENI. The V end lost 0 bases, the J end lost 14 bases, and 11 bases lay between the germline ends. In nucleotides, the CDR3 is TGTGCCAGCTCACCACCAAACGGCGAGGCCCTCCACTTT. Protein: CASSPPNGEALHF.

This chain connects TRBV7-9 to TRBJ1-1; D not certain. V lost 1 base and J 7 bases, leaving 7 bases between the germline ends. Germline CDR1 reads SEHNR; CDR2 reads FQNEAQ (reference sequence). The CDR3 length is 12 residues. The CDR3: CASSLGRIEAFF. The CDR3 DNA is TGTGCCAGCAGCTTAGGGCGCATTGAAGCTTTCTTT. Combining the CDR3 with reference TRBV7-9 and TRBJ1-1 gives the whole variable domain DTGVSQNPRHKITKRGQNVTFRCDPISEHNRLYWYRQTLGQGPEFLTYFQNEAQLEKSRLLSDRFSAERPKGSFSTLEIQRTEQGDSAMYLCASSLGRIEAFFGQGTRLTVV.

This chain links TRBV28 with TRBJ2-5; possible D gene TRBD2, 5 bases. The CDR3 length is 11 residues. Germline-derived CDR1 and CDR2 are MDHEN and SYDVKM. V was cut by 8 bases and J by 6 bases, with 10 bases left in between. The CDR3: CASRDFKTQYF. CDR3 nucleotides: TGTGCCAGCCGGGATTTTAAGACCCAGTACTTC.

The chain employs TRBV7-9 and TRBJ1-5; D remains unclear. V was clipped by 3 bases and J by 7 bases, with 10 bases between them. Germline CDR1 reads SEHNR; CDR2 reads FQNEAQ (reference sequence). The CDR3 is 13 residues long. CDR3 DNA sequence: TGTGCCAGCAGCTTGGGGTCCCAACAGCCCCAGCATTTT. Its translation: CASSLGSQQPQHF.

The rearrangement uses TRBV6-5 and TRBJ2-5; D gene ambiguous. V was cut by 0 bases and J by 2 bases, with 10 bases left in between. The CDR3 sequence is 15 residues long. Per the germline V gene, CDR1 is MNHEY and CDR2 is SVGAGI. In nucleotides, the CDR3 is TGTGCCAGCAGTTACTCAGGCGGAGTACAAGAGACCCAGTACTTC. Amino acids: CASSYSGGVQETQYF.

J is TRBJ1-1 and V is TRBV10-3, with a possible D match to TRBD1 (5 bases). Trimming left V 2 bases short and J 5 bases short, with 15 bases between. This CDR3 has 15 amino acids. Germline V CDR1 and CDR2: ENHRY, SYGVKD. The CDR3 DNA follows: TGTGCCATCAGTGAGCCGCGCGCAGGGAGAACTGAAGCTTTCTTT. Protein sequence: CAISEPRAGRTEAFF.

This clone occurred a few times. V and J are TRBV7-9 and TRBJ2-7; D is uncertain. The V gene lost 5 bases and the J gene lost 3 bases, with 11 bases spanning the gap. CDR3 size: 13 residues. Germline V gene data show CDR1 as SEHNR and CDR2 as FQNEAQ (reference sequence). The CDR3 nucleotides are TGTGCCAGCAGCCCGGCACAACTCTACGAGCAGTACTTC. Its translation is CASSPAQLYEQYF.

The chain combines TRBV18 with TRBJ2-5, with 7 bases lining up with TRBD1. J gave up 3 bases and V 3 bases, and 1 base lay outside the gene matches. Germline V gives CDR1 KGHSH, CDR2 LQKENI. This CDR3 is 13 amino acids long. CDR3 region: CASSPGTEETQYF. CDR3 nucleotides: TGTGCCAGCTCACCGGGGACAGAAGAGACCCAGTACTTC.

The chain carries TRBV5-1 and TRBJ1-1, with D possibly being TRBD1 (5 bases). Trimming cost V 5 bases and J 3 bases, with 26 bases left between them. The CDR3 sequence is 18 residues long. Per germline, CDR1 SGHRS and CDR2 YFSETQ. CDR3 nucleotides: TGCGCCAGCAGTTTATTAGACAGAGCTTCAGGCGAGGACACTGAAGCTTTCTTT. It translates to CASSLLDRASGEDTEAFF. The variable domain in full, with the rest retrieved from reference TRBV5-1 and TRBJ1-1, is KAGVTQTPRYLIKTRGQQVTLSCSPISGHRSVSWYQQTPGQGLQFLFEYFSETQRNKGNFPGRFSGRQFSNSRSEMNVSTLELGDSALYLCASSLLDRASGEDTEAFFGQGTRLTVV.

The chain recombines TRBV5-8 with TRBJ2-5; 7 positions agree with TRBD2. The CDR3 runs to 17 residues. Germline V CDR1 and CDR2: SGHTS, YDEGEE. Trimming cost V 3 bases and J 4 bases; bases outside gene matches: 15. CDR3 region: CASSSGLGGAQGETQYF. For the CDR3, the DNA is TGTGCCAGCAGCTCCGGACTAGGCGGGGCCCAGGGAGAGACCCAGTACTTC.

The J gene is TRBJ2-7, the V gene TRBV7-9; D remains ambiguous. Per the germline V gene, CDR1 is SEHNR and CDR2 is FQNEAQ (reference sequence). Trimming stripped 4 bases from V and 2 bases from J, with 6 bases between. This CDR3 has 12 residues. CDR3 protein: CASSSSPYEQYF. The CDR3 DNA is TGTGCCAGCAGCTCTTCCCCCTACGAGCAGTACTTC.

The chain links TRBV28 to TRBJ2-3, with D unresolved. The V end lost 2 bases, the J end lost 0 bases, and 6 bases lay between the germline ends. The CDR3 loop spans 14 amino acids. From germline, CDR1 is MDHEN and CDR2 SYDVKM. The DNA for the CDR3 is TGTGCCAGCAGTTTAACAAGAAGCACAGATACGCAGTATTTT. Translation: CASSLTRSTDTQYF. Based on the CDR3 plus reference TRBV28 and TRBJ2-3, the full variable domain is DVKVTQSSRYLVKRTGEKVFLECVQDMDHENMFWYRQDPGLGLRLIYFSYDVKMKEKGDIPEGYSVSREKKERFSLILESASTNQTSMYLCASSLTRSTDTQYFGPGTRLTVL.